This T cell receptor (beta chain) came from a study of T cells in Graves' hyperthyroidism and ophthalmopathy. It was RNA transcripts that yielded the amplified TCR beta CDR3 regions. HTBI primers were the set used in a first-round RT-PCR of the TCR CDR3. TCRdb processed the multiplex PCR reads anew with MiXCR; each CDR3 protein has one entry. Of under 400,000 distinct CDR3 sequences listed, 15% to 17% are singletons. This clonotype has at least ten counts. Germline V gives CDR1 SGHAT, CDR2 FQNNGV. V shed 5 bases and J 4 bases; nucleotides not matched to a gene: 9. This CDR3 has 17 residues. The receptor was derived from a woman aged 18-30 years with Graves' hyperthyroidism that later progressed to Graves' ophthalmopathy. The chain couples TRBV11-2 to TRBJ2-5; TRBD2 agrees at 14 bases. The specimen was blood. The CDR3 is CASSRLAGGPLLETQYF. The CDR3 DNA reads as TGTGCCAGCAGCCGACTAGCGGGAGGGCCTTTGTTAGAGACCCAGTACTTC.